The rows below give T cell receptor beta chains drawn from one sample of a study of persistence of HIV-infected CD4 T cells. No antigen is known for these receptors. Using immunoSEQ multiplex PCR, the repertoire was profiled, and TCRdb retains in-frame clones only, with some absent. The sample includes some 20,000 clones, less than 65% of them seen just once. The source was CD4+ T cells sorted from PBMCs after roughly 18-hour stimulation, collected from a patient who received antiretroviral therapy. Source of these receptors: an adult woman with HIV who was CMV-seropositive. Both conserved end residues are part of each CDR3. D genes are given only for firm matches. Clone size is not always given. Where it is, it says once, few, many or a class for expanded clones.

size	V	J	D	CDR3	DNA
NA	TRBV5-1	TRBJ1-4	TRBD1	CASSLTTGRDEKLFF	TGCGCCAGCAGCTTGACGACAGGGAGGGATGAAAAACTGTTTTTT
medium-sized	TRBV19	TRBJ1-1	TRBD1	CASWDSEAFF	TGTGCCAGTTGGGACAGTGAAGCTTTCTTT
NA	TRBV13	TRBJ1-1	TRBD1	CASSGRDRFTEAFF	TGTGCCAGCAGCGGCCGGGACAGGTTTACTGAAGCTTTCTTT
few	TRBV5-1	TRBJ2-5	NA	CASSLGGIQETQYF	TGCGCCAGCAGCTTGGGGGGGATTCAAGAGACCCAGTACTTC
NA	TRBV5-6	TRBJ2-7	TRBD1	CASSSIPGQVAYEQYF	TGTGCCAGCAGCTCAATACCGGGACAGGTGGCCTACGAGCAGTACTTC
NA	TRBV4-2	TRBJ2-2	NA	CASSITAGLTNTGELFF	TGTGCCAGCAGCATCACGGCAGGACTAACGAACACCGGGGAGCTGTTTTTT
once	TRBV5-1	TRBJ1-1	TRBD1	CASSSGTDLILNTEAFF	TGCGCCAGCAGTTCCGGGACAGACCTAATTTTGAACACTGAAGCTTTCTTT
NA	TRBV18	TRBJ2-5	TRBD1	CASSSPGTGIQETQYF	TGTGCCAGCTCAAGTCCCGGGACAGGGATCCAAGAGACCCAGTACTTC
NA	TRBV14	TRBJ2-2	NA	CASSHLQGTGELFF	TGTGCCAGCAGCCATTTGCAGGGGACCGGGGAGCTGTTTTTT
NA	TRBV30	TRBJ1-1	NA	CAWMKQKRTLKPTEAFF	TGTGCCTGGATGAAACAAAAGAGAACACTGAAGCCGACTGAAGCTTTCTTT
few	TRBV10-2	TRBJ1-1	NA	CASSGGPNTEAFF	TGCGCCAGCAGTGGCGGACCGAACACTGAAGCTTTCTTT
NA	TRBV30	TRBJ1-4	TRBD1	CAWSLRTGRNEKLFF	TGTGCCTGGAGTCTCCGGACAGGCCGTAATGAAAAACTGTTTTTT
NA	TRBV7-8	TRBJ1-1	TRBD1	CASSPRQGLTEAFF	TGTGCCAGCAGCCCGCGACAGGGACTCACTGAAGCTTTCTTT
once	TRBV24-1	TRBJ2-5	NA	CATSTSGGTQYF	TGTGCCACCAGTACCTCCGGGGGGACCCAGTACTTC
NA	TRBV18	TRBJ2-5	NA	CASSTQETQYF	TGTGCCAGCTCAACGCAAGAGACCCAGTACTTC
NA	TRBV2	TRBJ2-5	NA	CASSEDLNQTQYF	TGTGCCAGCAGTGAAGACCTGAATCAGACCCAGTACTTC
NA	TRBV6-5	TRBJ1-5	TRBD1	CASSSRDRLQPQHF	TGTGCCAGCAGTTCCCGGGACAGATTGCAGCCCCAGCATTTT
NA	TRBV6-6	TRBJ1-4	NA	CATKDGPNEKLFF	TGTGCCACCAAGGACGGTCCTAATGAAAAACTGTTTTTT
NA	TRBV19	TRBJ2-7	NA	CASSLRADSDYEQYF	TGTGCCAGTAGTCTCAGAGCGGACAGTGACTACGAGCAGTACTTC
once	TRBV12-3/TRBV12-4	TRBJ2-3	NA	CASSFTGNETQYF	TGTGCCAGCAGTTTTACAGGAAACGAAACGCAGTATTTT
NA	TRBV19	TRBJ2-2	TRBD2	CASSIRAGGTHANTGELFF	TGTGCCAGTAGTATTAGAGCGGGGGGTACTCACGCGAACACCGGGGAGCTGTTTTTT
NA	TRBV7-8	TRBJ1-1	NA	CASSHGHNTEAFF	TGTGCCAGCAGCCATGGCCATAACACTGAAGCTTTCTTT
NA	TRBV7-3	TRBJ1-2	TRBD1	CASSLGGQAGYGYTF	TGTGCCAGCAGCTTAGGGGGACAGGCTGGCTATGGCTACACCTTC
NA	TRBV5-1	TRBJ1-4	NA	CASSLEGRGREKLFF	TGCGCCAGCAGCTTGGAGGGCAGGGGAAGAGAAAAACTGTTTTTT
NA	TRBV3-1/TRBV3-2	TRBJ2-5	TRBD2	CASSQVASGGQETQYF	TGTGCCAGCAGCCAAGTGGCTAGCGGGGGTCAAGAGACCCAGTACTTC
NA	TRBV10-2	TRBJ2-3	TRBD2	CASRRSGERTDTQYF	TGCGCCAGCAGGCGTAGCGGGGAGAGGACAGATACGCAGTATTTT
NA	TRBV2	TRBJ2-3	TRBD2	CASSLLAGGGDTQYF	TGTGCCAGCAGCCTACTAGCGGGGGGGGGAGATACGCAGTATTTT
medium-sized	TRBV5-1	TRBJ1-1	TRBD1	CASSLVGTVTEAFF	TGCGCCAGCAGCTTGGTCGGGACAGTCACTGAAGCTTTCTTT
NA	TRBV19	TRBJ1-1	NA	CASSMAGMMNTEAFF	TGTGCCAGTAGTATGGCAGGGATGATGAACACTGAAGCTTTCTTT
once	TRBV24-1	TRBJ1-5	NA	CATRGDSNQPQHF	TGTGCCACCAGAGGGGATAGCAATCAGCCCCAGCATTTT
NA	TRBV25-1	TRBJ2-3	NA	CASSEYGPGDVTDTQYF	TGTGCCAGCAGTGAATACGGTCCAGGGGACGTCACAGATACGCAGTATTTT
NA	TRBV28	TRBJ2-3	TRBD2	CASSLSPGLGAIADTQYF	TGTGCCAGCAGTTTATCCCCGGGACTAGGGGCAATCGCAGATACGCAGTATTTT
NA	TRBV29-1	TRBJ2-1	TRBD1	CSVEPGQAYNEQFF	TGCAGCGTTGAACCGGGACAGGCCTACAATGAGCAGTTCTTC
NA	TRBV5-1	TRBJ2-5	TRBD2	CASSLGLAGGQLLQETQYF	TGCGCCAGCAGCTTGGGACTAGCGGGGGGACAGTTACTCCAAGAGACCCAGTACTTC
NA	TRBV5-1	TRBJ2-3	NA	CASSRLEGTDTQYF	TGCGCCAGCAGCCGGCTCGAGGGCACAGATACGCAGTATTTT
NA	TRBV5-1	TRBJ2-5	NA	CASSLDPRKETQYF	TGCGCCAGCAGCTTGGACCCGCGAAAAGAGACCCAGTACTTC
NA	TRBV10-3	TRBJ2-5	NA	CAISEGQRLGETQYF	TGTGCCATCAGTGAAGGACAGCGTCTAGGAGAGACCCAGTACTTC
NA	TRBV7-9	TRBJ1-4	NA	CASSLDGSSNEKLFF	TGTGCCAGCAGCTTAGATGGATCCTCTAATGAAAAACTGTTTTTT
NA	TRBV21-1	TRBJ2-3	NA	CASSINRGPTDTQYF	TGTGCCAGCAGCATCAACAGGGGGCCCACAGATACGCAGTATTTT
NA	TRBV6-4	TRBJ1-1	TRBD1	CASSADRETEAFF	TGTGCCAGCAGTGCGGACAGGGAGACTGAAGCTTTCTTT
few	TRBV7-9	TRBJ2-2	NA	CASSLASGTWELFF	TGTGCCAGCAGCCTAGCGTCGGGGACCTGGGAGCTGTTTTTT
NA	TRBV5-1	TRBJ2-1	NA	CASSLGGVPRPFYNEQFF	TGCGCCAGCAGCTTGGGTGGGGTTCCAAGACCCTTCTACAATGAGCAGTTCTTC